One sample yielded the 31 T cell receptor beta chains listed below, sequenced in a study of blood T cell repertoires in COVID-19. TCRdb keeps only in-frame clones here, not all; method: immunoSEQ multiplex PCR. The data show 250,000 to 350,000 clones, 85% seen once. The sample consisted of PBMCs or T cells enriched from blood (not recorded which). These receptors originate from a woman between 50 and 59 years old who had recovered from COVID-19.

The rearrangement links TRBV27 to TRBJ1-4; perhaps TRBD1 as D (5 bases). Germline V gene lookup returns CDR1 MNHEY and CDR2 SMNVEV (reference sequence). CDR3 length equals 14 residues. V was cut by 6 bases and J by 7 bases, with 15 bases left in between. The CDR3 DNA sequence: TGTGCCAGCAGAGGGCAGGGTTCGGGTGAAAAACTGTTTTTT. As protein: CASRGQGSGEKLFF. The complete variable domain, with remaining parts taken from reference TRBV27 and TRBJ1-4, reads EAQVTQNPRYLITVTGKKLTVTCSQNMNHEYMSWYRQDPGLGLRQIYYSMNVEVTDKGDVPEGYKVSRKEKRNFPLILESPSPNQTSLYFCASRGQGSGEKLFFGSGTQLSVL.

This clone was observed a single time. This chain links TRBV7-9 with TRBJ1-2; D is perhaps TRBD1 (6 bases). There are 14 residues in the CDR3. In germline, CDR1 is SEHNR, CDR2 FQNEAQ (reference sequence). With 2 bases removed from V and 3 bases from J, the gap between germline ends came to 10 bases. This CDR3 is CASSLLGGDYGYTF. CDR3 nucleotides: TGTGCCAGCAGCTTATTAGGGGGTGACTATGGCTACACCTTC.

This sequence joins TRBV29-1 and TRBJ1-2; perhaps TRBD1 as D (5 bases). Germline V gene sequence: CDR1 SQVTM, CDR2 ANQGSEA. V was pared by 0 bases and J by 5 bases, with 16 bases between. This CDR3 is 15 amino acids long. The CDR3 loop reads CSVEDPSGGGYGYTF. The CDR3 DNA reads as TGCAGCGTTGAAGATCCCTCCGGGGGAGGGTATGGCTACACCTTC.

CDR3 bases: TGTGCCAGCAGCGTAGGGGGCGGCACCCTGGGAACCAAAAACATTCAGTACTTC. Protein: CASSVGGGTLGTKNIQYF. The chain uses TRBV9 and TRBJ2-4; TRBD1 is a possible D gene (5 bases). Germline-derived CDR1 and CDR2 are SGDLS and YYNGEE. Between the trimmed V and J ends, which lost 0 bases and 2 bases, there was a span of 18 bases. This CDR3 contains 18 residues.

V is TRBV30 and J is TRBJ1-1, with D unresolved. Germline V lookup: CDR1 GTSNPN, CDR2 SVGIG (reference sequence). The V end was cut by 5 bases, the J end by 0 bases, with 10 bases between. This CDR3 has 13 residues. The CDR3 nucleotides read TGTGCCTGGGCCACAGTAATGAACACTGAAGCTTTCTTT. The encoded protein is CAWATVMNTEAFF.

This chain joins TRBV10-1 and TRBJ2-7; TRBD2 agrees at 9 bases. Germline loops: CDR1 WNHNN, CDR2 SYGVQD (reference sequence). CDR3 length: 15 amino acids. J was trimmed by 2 bases and V by 9 bases; bases with no gene match: 11. CDR3 nucleotides: TGCGCCAGGGAGGCGGGGGGGCCGTACCCCTACGAGCAGTACTTC. Protein product: CAREAGGPYPYEQYF.

This clone was recorded a few times. The chain carries TRBV11-3 and TRBJ1-1; unclear D gene. Trimming took 6 bases from V and 4 from J, leaving 9 bases between them. Looked up from germline, CDR1 is SGHNT and CDR2 is YENEEA. The CDR3 is 12 residues long. The CDR3, as DNA: TGTGCCAGCAGTCCGGGTGGCACTGAAGCTTTCTTT. Its translation is CASSPGGTEAFF.

J is TRBJ1-5 and V is TRBV5-5; possible D gene TRBD1, 6 bases. Germline V gene lookup returns CDR1 SGHKS and CDR2 YYEKEE (reference sequence). The V end lost 0 bases, the J end lost 0 bases, and 13 bases lay between the germline ends. The CDR3 spans 17 residues. DNA for the CDR3: TGTGCCAGCAGCTTGGGAGTAGGACAGAATAGCAATCAGCCCCAGCATTTT. Protein product: CASSLGVGQNSNQPQHF. Using reference TRBV5-5 and TRBJ1-5 for the parts outside the CDR3, the full variable domain is DAGVTQSPTHLIKTRGQQVTLRCSPISGHKSVSWYQQVLGQGPQFIFQYYEKEERGRGNFPDRFSARQFPNYSSELNVNALLLGDSALYLCASSLGVGQNSNQPQHFGDGTRLSIL.

The chain couples TRBV14 to TRBJ2-5; TRBD1 might be the D (6 bases). V shed 4 bases and J shed 5 bases, with 17 bases lying between them. This CDR3 spans 15 amino acids. Germline V gene sequence: CDR1 SGHDN, CDR2 FVKESK. DNA for the CDR3: TGTGCCAGCAGCCTCAGGAGACAGGTGGGGGAGACCCAGTACTTC. This translates into CASSLRRQVGETQYF.

This rearrangement joins TRBV28 to TRBJ2-2; D gene ambiguous. Germline V CDR1 and CDR2: MDHEN, SYDVKM. The germline V and J ends were trimmed by 6 bases and 4 bases, with 6 bases remaining between them. The length of the CDR3 is 12 residues. The CDR3 loop reads CASSRRTGELFF. CDR3 nucleotide sequence: TGTGCCAGCAGCCGTCGCACCGGGGAGCTGTTTTTT.

The chain uses TRBV18 and TRBJ1-2, with D maybe TRBD1 (5 bases). This CDR3 is built from 14 residues. V was trimmed by 3 bases and J by 8 bases, leaving 16 bases between them. Germline V lookup: CDR1 KGHSH, CDR2 LQKENI. Written as DNA, the CDR3 is TGTGCCAGCTCACCCGTGGGGGGGTCCGGCGGCTACACCTTC. The encoded protein is CASSPVGGSGGYTF.

The chain carries TRBV3-1 (or the pseudogene TRBV3-2) and TRBJ2-3, with D perhaps matching TRBD2 (7 bases). In germline, CDR1 is LGHDT, CDR2 YNNKEL (reference sequence). V shed 1 base and J shed 7 bases, with 12 bases lying between them. CDR3 size: 14 residues. CDR3 in amino acids: CASSQGGGPNTQYF. Here the CDR3 DNA reads TGTGCCAGCAGCCAAGGGGGGGGCCCAAATACGCAGTATTTT.

This sequence joins TRBV19 and TRBJ2-1; 7 nucleotides agree with TRBD2. CDR1 is LNHDA and CDR2 is SQIVND in the germline V gene (reference sequence). Trimming cost V 6 bases and J 1 base; bases outside gene matches: 9. This CDR3 has 16 residues. The CDR3 DNA sequence: TGTGCCAGTAGCCAGGGAGGGCTAGGTTCCTACAATGAGCAGTTCTTC. It yields the protein CASSQGGLGSYNEQFF.

This clone was seen just once. This chain's CDR3 is CATSEGLATYNEQFF. Written as DNA, the CDR3 is TGTGCCACCAGTGAGGGACTAGCAACCTACAATGAGCAGTTCTTC. The genes are TRBV24-1 and TRBJ2-1, with TRBD2 identical over 9 bases. CDR1 and CDR2 from the germline V gene are KGHDR and SFDVKD. V lost 4 bases, J lost 2 bases, and 2 bases stayed unmatched. This CDR3 is built from 15 residues.

The rearrangement uses TRBV2 and TRBJ2-1; TRBD2 agrees at 10 bases. Germline CDR1 SNHLY, CDR2 FYNNEI. This CDR3 has 13 residues. V shed 8 bases and J 4 bases; nucleotides not matched to a gene: 2. CDR3 in DNA: TGTGCCAGCCTAGCGGGAGTGTACAATGAGCAGTTCTTC. It is translated as CASLAGVYNEQFF.

The V and J genes are TRBV18 and TRBJ1-2; D is unclear. Per the germline V gene, CDR1 is KGHSH and CDR2 is LQKENI. Trimming shortened V by 6 bases and J by 6 bases, and 20 bases separated the two germline ends. The CDR3 runs 15 residues. The CDR3 loop is CASSLERSRGNGYTF. The CDR3, as DNA: TGTGCCAGCTCGCTAGAAAGGTCGCGGGGAAATGGCTACACCTTC.

This clone turned up a few times. V and J are TRBV6-5 and TRBJ1-1, with 7 bases fitting TRBD1. CDR1 is MNHEY and CDR2 is SVGAGI in the germline V gene. V trimming: 2 bases; J trimming: 0 bases; junction bases outside the gene matches: 3. The CDR3 is made up of 15 amino acids. The CDR3 DNA reads TGTGCCAGCAGTTACGGGGACAGACTGAACACTGAAGCTTTCTTT. Translated, it gives CASSYGDRLNTEAFF.

This sequence joins TRBV5-1 and TRBJ2-1; TRBD2 is a possible D gene (5 bases). CDR1 and CDR2 from the germline V gene are SGHRS and YFSETQ. This CDR3 comprises 20 residues. V lost 2 bases to trimming and J lost 1 base, with 25 bases between them. The DNA of the CDR3 is TGCGCCAGCAGCTTTGGTCTCCGGGATACCCTCCCCGGGTCCTACAATGAGCAGTTCTTC. Protein sequence: CASSFGLRDTLPGSYNEQFF.

The chain joins TRBV15 to TRBJ1-1, with D unresolved. The CDR3 has 14 amino acids. The V gene lost 1 base and the J gene lost 1 base, with 7 bases spanning the gap. Germline CDR1 is LNHNV and CDR2 is YYDKDF (reference sequence). The CDR3 reads CATSRVHSNTEAFF. As DNA, the CDR3 is TGTGCCACCAGCAGAGTTCATTCGAACACTGAAGCTTTCTTT.

This clone was picked up one time. V gene TRBV18 combines with J gene TRBJ2-2; 8 positions match TRBD1. Germline CDR1 and CDR2: KGHSH and LQKENI. V was pared by 3 bases and J by 1 base, with 4 bases of the junction left unmatched. This CDR3 is built from 16 residues. DNA for the CDR3: TGTGCCAGCTCACCTCAGACAGGGGTGAACACCGGGGAGCTGTTTTTT. Its protein product is CASSPQTGVNTGELFF.

The chain carries TRBV30 and TRBJ1-2; TRBD1 agrees at 8 bases. The CDR3 consists of 16 residues. Losses at the gene ends were 1 base for V and 3 bases for J; bases not matched to a gene: 10. The germline CDR1 and CDR2 sequences are GTSNPN and SVGIG (reference sequence). The CDR3 here is CAWSDRGWTLDYGYTF. The CDR3 DNA sequence: TGTGCCTGGAGTGACAGGGGGTGGACCTTAGACTATGGCTACACCTTC.

This clone was seen a handful of times. The CDR3 DNA reads TGTGCCAGCTCACCACCGATGGGTAGCGGTAACAATGAGCAGTTCTTC. This encodes CASSPPMGSGNNEQFF. The chain couples TRBV18 to TRBJ2-1, with a tentative D call TRBD2 (6 bases). The V end lost 0 bases, the J end lost 5 bases, and 14 bases lay between the germline ends. Germline assignment: CDR1 KGHSH and CDR2 LQKENI. The CDR3 sequence is 16 residues long.

The chain couples TRBV7-9 to TRBJ1-5; possibly TRBD1 for D (6 bases). Germline V gene data show CDR1 as SEHNR and CDR2 as FQNEAQ (reference sequence). V dropped 4 bases and J dropped 7 bases, with 11 bases sitting between them. The CDR3 extends over 13 amino acids. The CDR3 sequence is CASSSDSLQPQHF. The CDR3 DNA is TGTGCCAGCAGCTCGGACAGTTTACAGCCCCAGCATTTT. The variable domain in full, completed from reference TRBV7-9 and TRBJ1-5, reads DTGVSQNPRHKITKRGQNVTFRCDPISEHNRLYWYRQTLGQGPEFLTYFQNEAQLEKSRLLSDRFSAERPKGSFSTLEIQRTEQGDSAMYLCASSSDSLQPQHFGDGTRLSIL.

This clone was seen once. The rearrangement uses TRBV7-9 and TRBJ2-3; 8 bases line up with TRBD2. This CDR3 comprises 16 residues. Germline V gene lookup returns CDR1 SEHNR and CDR2 FQNEAQ (reference sequence). The J segment lost 2 bases and the V segment lost 3 bases, leaving 7 bases of the junction unmatched. As DNA, the CDR3 is TGTGCCAGCAGCTTTCCAGCGGGAGATTCCACAGATACGCAGTATTTT. Translating gives CASSFPAGDSTDTQYF. The complete variable domain, with remaining parts taken from reference TRBV7-9 and TRBJ2-3, reads DTGVSQNPRHKITKRGQNVTFRCDPISEHNRLYWYRQTLGQGPEFLTYFQNEAQLEKSRLLSDRFSAERPKGSFSTLEIQRTEQGDSAMYLCASSFPAGDSTDTQYFGPGTRLTVL.

The rearrangement joins TRBV28 to TRBJ2-1; tentative D call: TRBD2 (5 bases). V lost 4 bases and J lost 4, with 20 bases in between. Germline CDR1 is MDHEN and CDR2 is SYDVKM. The CDR3 has 17 residues. The CDR3 reads CASSSRTWTGSYNEQFF. The CDR3 DNA reads TGTGCCAGCAGTTCCCGGACCTGGACTGGGAGTTACAATGAGCAGTTCTTC.

This clone was counted once. The chain carries TRBV12-3 or TRBV12-4 and TRBJ1-2; D not certain. V dropped 6 bases and J dropped 3 bases, with 11 bases sitting between them. The CDR3 loop spans 13 amino acids. CDR3 region: CASSPGADYGYTF. The DNA of the CDR3 is TGTGCCAGCAGCCCGGGAGCGGACTATGGCTACACCTTC.

The chain employs TRBV19 and TRBJ1-2; the match to TRBD1 covers 9 bases. J was trimmed by 8 bases and V by 3 bases; bases with no gene match: 4. This CDR3 has 13 residues. Germline loops: CDR1 LNHDA, CDR2 SQIVND (reference sequence). In nucleotides, the CDR3 is TGTGCCAGTAGTATGGGACAGGGAGTGGGCTACACCTTC. Amino acid sequence: CASSMGQGVGYTF.

The J gene is TRBJ2-7, the V gene TRBV29-1; D ambiguous. Germline loops: CDR1 SQVTM, CDR2 ANQGSEA. V was cut by 4 bases and J by 4 bases, with 5 bases left in between. The CDR3 sequence is 10 residues long. The CDR3 nucleotides read TGCAGCGTTGGGGCTTACGAGCAGTACTTC. This sequence encodes CSVGAYEQYF.

The chain recombines TRBV4-1 with TRBJ1-1; weak D call: TRBD1 (5 bases). Trimming removed 4 bases at V and 7 bases at J, with 10 bases between. This CDR3 is built from 12 residues. Germline lookup yields CDR1 MGHRA and CDR2 YSYEKL. The chain's CDR3 is CASSPGTYEAFF. In DNA form, the CDR3 reads TGCGCCAGCAGCCCAGGGACTTATGAAGCTTTCTTT.

In this sample, this clone turned up once. The chain combines TRBV27 with TRBJ2-3, with 7 bases aligning to TRBD1. The germline V gene encodes CDR1 MNHEY and CDR2 SMNVEV (reference sequence). J lost 1 base, V lost 3 bases, and 16 bases had no gene match. The CDR3 contains 19 residues. The CDR3 loop is CASSFRGRDIGSRTDTQYF. The CDR3 DNA reads TGTGCCAGCAGTTTTAGGGGGCGCGATATAGGTTCCCGCACAGATACGCAGTATTTT.

This clone was picked up one time. The chain has TRBV2 and TRBJ1-4; TRBD1 matches at 9 bases. The CDR3 contains 15 residues. CDR1 SNHLY and CDR2 FYNNEI come from the germline V gene. Trimming at V came to 5 bases and at J to 7 bases, leaving 8 bases not matched to a gene. This CDR3 is CASSPQGARGEKLFF. CDR3 bases: TGTGCCAGCAGTCCACAGGGGGCTCGAGGTGAAAAACTGTTTTTT.